One sample yielded the 29 T cell receptor beta chains listed below, sequenced in a study of T cells in Graves' hyperthyroidism and ophthalmopathy. The TCR beta CDR3 regions underwent amplification using RNA transcripts as the source. Researchers ran a first-round RT-PCR on the TCR CDR3 using the HTBI primer set. TCRdb reprocessed the multiplex PCR reads via MiXCR and lists one record per CDR3 protein. The sample holds about 180,000 distinct CDR3 sequences, 15% to 20% seen once. Sequencing was done on a sample of blood. All receptors derive from a woman aged 50 to 65 with Graves' hyperthyroidism.

This clonotype has ten or more counts. The J gene is TRBJ1-1, the V gene TRBV6-1; D is uncertain. Germline V gene sequence: CDR1 MNHNS, CDR2 SASEGT. Trimming shortened V by 6 bases and J by 4 bases, and 15 bases separated the two germline ends. CDR3 length: 14 amino acids. CDR3 sequence reads: CASRLPGRGTEAFF. The CDR3, as DNA: TGTGCCAGCAGGCTTCCCGGGCGAGGCACTGAAGCTTTCTTT.

The chain uses TRBV9 and TRBJ2-1, with 8 bases lining up with TRBD1. Trimming took 0 bases from V and 8 from J; bases not matched to a gene: 10. Germline V gives CDR1 SGDLS, CDR2 YYNGEE. CDR3 length equals 16 residues. The CDR3 DNA follows: TGTGCCAGCAGCGTAGCGGGACAGGTTCCGACATATGAGCAGTTCTTC. This codes for CASSVAGQVPTYEQFF.

Only a few counts were recorded for this clonotype. At one end the junction does not follow the germline gene, possibly because of a read error. The chain uses TRBV11-2 and TRBJ1-1, with a tentative D call TRBD1 (6 bases). Germline V gene data show CDR1 as SGHAT and CDR2 as FQNNGV. The CDR3 sequence is 15 residues long. In nucleotides, the CDR3 is TGCACCAGCAGCCAAGGCGGGACAATCAACACTGAAGCTTTCTTT. This codes for CTSSQGGTINTEAFF.

This clonotype was seen at least ten times. The chain carries TRBV2 and TRBJ1-5, with a tentative D call TRBD1 (5 bases). Trimming took off 5 bases at V and 3 bases at J, with 11 bases between the two ends. The CDR3 loop spans 14 amino acids. Germline CDR1 is SNHLY and CDR2 is FYNNEI. The DNA of the CDR3 is TGTGCCAGCAGTCCTAACAGGCACAATCAGCCCCAGCATTTT. Translation: CASSPNRHNQPQHF. The whole variable domain, remainder taken from reference TRBV2 and TRBJ1-5, is EPEVTQTPSHQVTQMGQEVILRCVPISNHLYFYWYRQILGQKVEFLVSFYNNEISEKSEIFDDQFSVERPDGSNFTLKIRSTKLEDSAMYFCASSPNRHNQPQHFGDGTRLSIL.

This clonotype has ten or more counts. The genes are TRBV6-1 and TRBJ1-5; weak D call: TRBD1 (5 bases). Germline CDR1 MNHNS, CDR2 SASEGT. CDR3 length equals 15 residues. V was cut by 7 bases and J by 1 base, with 14 bases left in between. CDR3 protein: CASTRGSQSNQPQHF. CDR3 DNA: TGTGCCAGCACCCGGGGCTCCCAGAGCAATCAGCCCCAGCATTTT.

This clonotype was counted a single time. The chain employs TRBV7-9 and TRBJ1-5; 7 positions agree with TRBD1. The CDR3 sequence is 14 residues long. Germline-derived CDR1 and CDR2 are SEHNR and FQNEAQ (reference sequence). V trimming: 5 bases; J trimming: 4 bases; junction bases outside the gene matches: 5. The CDR3 DNA is TGTGCCAGCAGCCCTGGACAGGCAAATCAGCCCCAGCATTTT. It specifies CASSPGQANQPQHF.

This chain joins TRBV9 and TRBJ1-5; unclear D gene. V gave up 0 bases and J gave up 3 bases, with 16 bases separating them. This CDR3 contains 17 residues. In germline, CDR1 is SGDLS, CDR2 YYNGEE. The CDR3 loop is CASSVGGSPNPNQPQHF. The DNA for the CDR3 is TGTGCCAGCAGCGTAGGAGGGTCCCCAAATCCCAATCAGCCCCAGCATTTT.

At least ten counts were recorded for this clonotype. The chain employs TRBV7-6 and TRBJ2-1; the D is unclear. The germline V gene has CDR1 SGHVS and CDR2 FNYEAQ. The CDR3 has 13 residues. Trimming cost V 0 bases and J 2 bases, with 2 bases left between them. The CDR3 bases are TGTGCCAGCAGCTTAGCGGCCTACAATGAGCAGTTCTTC. This sequence encodes CASSLAAYNEQFF.

At least ten counts were recorded for this clonotype. The genes are TRBV20-1 and TRBJ2-3, with 11 bases aligning to TRBD2. The CDR3 has 16 residues. V was clipped by 6 bases and J by 0 bases; unmatched bases: 8. The germline V gene has CDR1 DFQATT and CDR2 SNEGSKA (reference sequence). DNA of the CDR3: TGCAGTGCAAGGCGTAGCGGGGGGGCCAGCACAGATACGCAGTATTTT. Translation: CSARRSGGASTDTQYF.

This clonotype appeared many times. This chain links TRBV19 with TRBJ1-2; D is ambiguous. Germline V lookup: CDR1 LNHDA, CDR2 SQIVND (reference sequence). V lost 3 bases to trimming and J lost 5 bases, with 13 bases between them. The CDR3 is made up of 14 amino acids. CDR3 sequence: CASSMAASGYGYTF. The CDR3 DNA sequence: TGTGCCAGTAGTATGGCCGCCTCGGGATATGGCTACACCTTC.

In its sample, this clonotype was seen many times. This chain links TRBV7-8 with TRBJ1-3, with D possibly TRBD1 on 6 matching bases. The germline CDR1 and CDR2 sequences are SGHVS and FQNEAQ. This CDR3 is built from 17 residues. Deletions cut 5 bases from V and 0 bases from J, with 17 bases between. The CDR3 here is CASSLWTAKSSGNTIYF. In DNA form, the CDR3 reads TGTGCCAGCAGCCTGTGGACAGCGAAAAGCTCTGGAAACACCATATATTTT.

This clonotype was picked up a small number of times. J is TRBJ1-2 and V is TRBV20-1, with unresolved D. Germline V CDR1 and CDR2: DFQATT, SNEGSKA (reference sequence). V was clipped by 1 base and J by 8 bases, with 8 bases between them. CDR3 length equals 11 residues. The CDR3 spells CSARGPLGYTF. CDR3 DNA sequence: TGCAGTGCTAGAGGCCCCCTAGGCTACACCTTC.

This clonotype was seen repeatedly, ten times or more. V gene TRBV13 combines with J gene TRBJ2-1; 7 positions match TRBD2. There are 14 residues in the CDR3. The junction had 7 bases not matched to a gene; V was cut back by 4 bases and J by 7 bases. Looked up from germline, CDR1 is PRHDT and CDR2 is FYEKMQ (reference sequence). This chain's CDR3 is CASSSLAAGNEQFF. The CDR3, as DNA: TGTGCCAGCAGCTCTCTAGCGGCAGGGAATGAGCAGTTCTTC.

In the case of this clonotype: A read error may be the cause here, since a much bigger clone is one base away. The rearrangement uses TRBV13 and TRBJ2-5; 8 positions agree with TRBD2. The CDR3 length is 14 residues. Germline values: CDR1 PRHDT, CDR2 FYEKMQ (reference sequence). Losses at the gene ends were 4 bases for V and 4 bases for J; bases not matched to a gene: 5. The CDR3 sequence is CASSSGGGRETQYF. As DNA, the CDR3 is TGTGCCAGCAGCTCCGGGGGGGGCCGAGAGACCCAGTACTTC.

This clonotype came up many times. The genes are TRBV19 and TRBJ1-1, with D unresolved. Germline CDR1 LNHDA, CDR2 SQIVND (reference sequence). The V gene lost 5 bases and the J gene lost 0 bases, with 10 bases spanning the gap. This CDR3 is 14 amino acids long. This CDR3 reads CASSERAVNTEAFF. The CDR3 DNA is TGTGCCAGTAGTGAGCGGGCCGTGAACACTGAAGCTTTCTTT.

This clonotype has at least ten counts. V usage is TRBV18 and J usage is TRBJ2-1; D is possibly TRBD1 (5 bases). The V and J ends lost 3 bases and 9 bases respectively, with 9 bases between them. The CDR3 has 12 amino acids. Germline CDR1 and CDR2: KGHSH and LQKENI. The CDR3 nucleotides read TGTGCCAGCTCACCGGGGCTGAGTGAGCAGTTCTTC. Translation: CASSPGLSEQFF.

There are many counts of this clonotype. This chain connects TRBV7-6 to TRBJ2-5; D call uncertain. With 1 base removed from V and 1 base from J, the gap between germline ends came to 4 bases. Germline lookup yields CDR1 SGHVS and CDR2 FNYEAQ. The CDR3 has 13 residues. The CDR3 coding sequence is TGTGCCAGCAGCTTAGTAGTCCAAGAGACCCAGTACTTC. Its protein is CASSLVVQETQYF. The whole variable domain, filled in from reference TRBV7-6 and TRBJ2-5, reads GAGVSQSPRYKVTKRGQDVALRCDPISGHVSLYWYRQALGQGPEFLTYFNYEAQQDKSGLPNDRFSAERPEGSISTLTIQRTEQRDSAMYRCASSLVVQETQYFGPGTRLLVL.

This clonotype was recorded a few times. CDR3 DNA: TGTGCCAGCAGCAAACAGGGGCGCGAAAAACTGTTTTTT. It is translated as CASSKQGREKLFF. V usage is TRBV7-9 and J usage is TRBJ1-4, with 7 bases identical to TRBD1. CDR3 size: 13 residues. Germline V gene data show CDR1 as SEHNR and CDR2 as FQNEAQ (reference sequence). V lost 5 bases, J lost 8 bases, and 5 bases stayed unmatched.

This clonotype was seen at least ten times. The chain links TRBV2 to TRBJ2-4, with D possibly being TRBD2 (5 bases). The V gene's germline CDR1 is SNHLY and CDR2 FYNNEI. This CDR3 is built from 14 residues. V lost 1 base to trimming and J lost 6 bases, with 10 bases between them. As DNA, the CDR3 is TGTGCCAGCAGTGAAGAGGGCGCGGGAAACATTCAGTACTTC. Residues: CASSEEGAGNIQYF.

Many counts were recorded for this clonotype. The chain couples TRBV9 to TRBJ1-1, with TRBD1 as a possible D gene (6 bases). The CDR3 runs to 17 residues. The germline V and J ends were trimmed by 0 bases and 1 base, with 16 bases remaining between them. Germline V gene lookup returns CDR1 SGDLS and CDR2 YYNGEE. DNA for the CDR3: TGTGCCAGCAGCGTAGAAGCGGAGGACAGTGAGAACACTGAAGCTTTCTTT. Protein: CASSVEAEDSENTEAFF. The entire variable domain, with the rest obtained from reference TRBV9 and TRBJ1-1, is as follows: DSGVTQTPKHLITATGQRVTLRCSPRSGDLSVYWYQQSLDQGLQFLIQYYNGEERAKGNILERFSAQQFPDLHSELNLSSLELGDSALYFCASSVEAEDSENTEAFFGQGTRLTVV.

This clonotype was recorded many times. This chain joins TRBV18 and TRBJ1-1; D not resolved. The CDR3 runs to 13 residues. CDR1 KGHSH and CDR2 LQKENI come from the germline V gene. V lost 1 base, J lost 1 base, and 4 bases lay in between. In nucleotides, the CDR3 is TGTGCCAGCTCACCACAGGCGAACACTGAAGCTTTCTTT. Amino acid sequence: CASSPQANTEAFF.

This clonotype was counted only a few times. This sequence joins TRBV2 and TRBJ1-3; perhaps TRBD1 as D (6 bases). The length of the CDR3 is 14 residues. The ends were cut back, 4 bases at V and 1 base at J, with 8 bases in the middle. The germline CDR1 and CDR2 sequences are SNHLY and FYNNEI. CDR3 residues: CASSVQGSGNTIYF. DNA for the CDR3: TGTGCCAGCAGTGTTCAGGGGTCTGGAAACACCATATATTTT.

At least ten counts were recorded for this clonotype. The chain uses TRBV5-5 and TRBJ2-7; D not resolved. Trimming removed 3 bases from V and 0 bases from J, with 13 bases in between. Germline-derived CDR1 and CDR2 are SGHKS and YYEKEE (reference sequence). This CDR3 is 15 amino acids long. The CDR3 spells CASSSPGPPSYEQYF. Here the CDR3 DNA reads TGTGCCAGCAGCTCCCCCGGACCTCCCTCCTACGAGCAGTACTTC. The full variable domain, in which reference TRBV5-5 and TRBJ2-7 provide the parts outside the CDR3, is DAGVTQSPTHLIKTRGQQVTLRCSPISGHKSVSWYQQVLGQGPQFIFQYYEKEERGRGNFPDRFSARQFPNYSSELNVNALLLGDSALYLCASSSPGPPSYEQYFGPGTRLTVT.

This clonotype was detected ten times or more. The chain recombines TRBV5-4 with TRBJ2-3; the D is unclear. Germline loops: CDR1 SGHNT, CDR2 YYREEE (reference sequence). V was pared by 2 bases and J by 6 bases, with 10 bases between. This CDR3 comprises 13 residues. This CDR3 reads CASSFDKMDTQYF. The CDR3 DNA is TGTGCCAGCAGCTTTGATAAGATGGATACGCAGTATTTT.

There are many counts of this clonotype. The rearrangement uses TRBV5-1 and TRBJ1-1; 7 nucleotides line up with TRBD1. The CDR3 runs 16 residues. CDR1 is SGHRS and CDR2 is YFSETQ in the germline V gene. V was pared by 4 bases and J by 4 bases, with 13 bases of the junction left unmatched. CDR3 nucleotides: TGCGCCAGCAGCCCCCGACAGGGTGATAGGACCACTGAAGCTTTCTTT. Its protein is CASSPRQGDRTTEAFF.

This clonotype was recorded many times. The chain uses TRBV6-2 or TRBV6-3 and TRBJ2-7, with 10 nucleotides matching TRBD2. Losses at the gene ends were 2 bases for V and 4 bases for J; bases not matched to a gene: 5. This CDR3 contains 15 residues. The germline gives CDR1 MNHEY, CDR2 SVGEGT. CDR3 protein: CASSYTSSGGYEQYF. Written as DNA, the CDR3 is TGTGCCAGCAGTTACACGTCTAGCGGGGGTTACGAGCAGTACTTC.

This clonotype occurred many times. This chain joins TRBV7-2 and TRBJ2-7; 10 bases align to TRBD1. The junction had 6 bases not matched to a gene; V was cut back by 1 base and J by 3 bases. Germline V gene data show CDR1 as SGHTA and CDR2 as FQGNSA. The CDR3 sequence is 16 residues long. The CDR3 protein is CASSLGVWTGGYEQYF. In DNA form, the CDR3 reads TGTGCCAGCAGCTTAGGGGTTTGGACAGGGGGCTACGAGCAGTACTTC.

This sequence joins TRBV20-1 and TRBJ2-7; a possible D gene is TRBD2 (6 bases). The CDR3 runs 14 residues. Germline loops: CDR1 DFQATT, CDR2 SNEGSKA (reference sequence). The ends were cut back, 7 bases at V and 2 bases at J, with 18 bases in the middle. CDR3 in DNA: TGCAGTGTCCCTTCTTTAGCGGCGCCCTACGAGCAGTACTTC. Protein product: CSVPSLAAPYEQYF.

The table lists this clonotype with many counts. This chain links TRBV11-2 with TRBJ1-1; no definite D call. The germline CDR1 and CDR2 sequences are SGHAT and FQNNGV. V gave up 5 bases and J gave up 11 bases, with 9 bases separating them. The CDR3 sequence is 10 residues long. DNA for the CDR3: TGTGCCAGCAGCAATGGGTGGGCTTTCTTT. This translates into CASSNGWAFF.